This T cell receptor (beta chain) was found in a study of T cell responses to AZD1222 COVID-19 vaccine. Comments on this clone: What it recognizes is unknown.

Study-wide results and limits: Repertoire sampling happened only post peak T cell response.

Profiled with immunoSEQ multiplex PCR; TCRdb holds only in-frame clones, not every one. The sample lists some 130,000 clones; about four fifths were seen once. This TCR derives from an adult in good health. The specimen was peripheral blood, collected on day 0 of AZD1222 vaccination.

The CDR3 nucleotides read TGTGCCAGCAGCAGAGTACAGTATGGCTACACCTTC. Translation gives CASSRVQYGYTF. The chain joins TRBV5-4 to TRBJ1-2; D gene uncertain. Germline V gene lookup returns CDR1 SGHNT and CDR2 YYREEE (reference sequence). There are 12 residues in the CDR3. Trimming stripped 4 bases from V and 5 bases from J, with 9 bases between.